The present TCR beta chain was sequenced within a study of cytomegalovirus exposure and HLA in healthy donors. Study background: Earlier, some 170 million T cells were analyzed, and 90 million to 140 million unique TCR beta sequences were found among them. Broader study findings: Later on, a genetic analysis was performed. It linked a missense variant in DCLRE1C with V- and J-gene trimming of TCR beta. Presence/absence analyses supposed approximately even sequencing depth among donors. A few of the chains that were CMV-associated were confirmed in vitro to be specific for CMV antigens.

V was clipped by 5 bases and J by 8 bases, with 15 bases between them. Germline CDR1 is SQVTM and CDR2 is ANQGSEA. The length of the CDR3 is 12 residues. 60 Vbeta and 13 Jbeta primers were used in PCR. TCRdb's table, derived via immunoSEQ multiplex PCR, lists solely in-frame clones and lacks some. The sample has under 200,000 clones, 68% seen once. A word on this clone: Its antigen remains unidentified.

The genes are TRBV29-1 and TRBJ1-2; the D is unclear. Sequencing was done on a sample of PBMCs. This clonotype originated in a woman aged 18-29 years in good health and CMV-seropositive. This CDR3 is CSVKSSGKGYTF. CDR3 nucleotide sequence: TGCAGCGTTAAGTCTTCGGGGAAGGGCTACACCTTC.